The 25 T cell receptor beta chains below were found in one sample sequenced in a study of blood T cell repertoires in COVID-19. Sequencing used immunoSEQ multiplex PCR; TCRdb keeps in-frame clones, though not all of them. Of more than 95,000 clones listed, around 90% were seen once; the top ten hold 5.5% to 7%. The sequenced sample was peripheral blood. Receptors were obtained from a human donor in a cohort sampled during active COVID-19.

The J gene is TRBJ2-1, the V gene TRBV30; the D gene is possibly TRBD2 (6 bases). V gave up 0 bases and J gave up 4 bases, with 13 bases separating them. The CDR3 has 15 residues. Germline CDR1 reads GTSNPN; CDR2 reads SVGIG (reference sequence). This CDR3 is CAWSVPGLQYNEQFF. For the CDR3, the DNA is TGTGCCTGGAGTGTCCCGGGACTGCAATACAATGAGCAGTTCTTC.

This chain connects TRBV13 to TRBJ2-3, with 7 bases matching TRBD2. This CDR3 spans 15 amino acids. V lost 5 bases, J lost 1 base, and 6 bases stayed unmatched. The V gene's germline CDR1 is PRHDT and CDR2 FYEKMQ (reference sequence). CDR3 loop: CASSPPAGGTDTQYF. The CDR3 DNA reads as TGTGCCAGCAGCCCCCCCGCGGGGGGCACAGATACGCAGTATTTT.

This chain connects TRBV6-2 or TRBV6-3 to TRBJ2-1, with D unclear. CDR1 MNHEY and CDR2 SVGEGT come from the germline V gene. The V gene lost 4 bases and the J gene lost 13 bases, with 14 bases spanning the gap. The CDR3 spans 12 residues. In DNA, the CDR3 is TGTGCCAGCAGTTCTTTGACCTCTAGTCAGTTCTTC. It translates to CASSSLTSSQFF.

The CDR3 DNA reads TGTGCCAGCAGCTTACCGGGACACTCAGGATACGGGGAGCTGTTTTTT. Translating it yields CASSLPGHSGYGELFF. The chain links TRBV7-9 to TRBJ2-2, with D maybe TRBD1 (6 bases). Looked up from germline, CDR1 is SEHNR and CDR2 is FQNEAQ (reference sequence). The CDR3 runs 16 residues. Trimming shortened V by 2 bases and J by 7 bases, and 17 bases separated the two germline ends. The complete variable domain, with remaining parts taken from reference TRBV7-9 and TRBJ2-2, reads DTGVSQNPRHKITKRGQNVTFRCDPISEHNRLYWYRQTLGQGPEFLTYFQNEAQLEKSRLLSDRFSAERPKGSFSTLEIQRTEQGDSAMYLCASSLPGHSGYGELFFGEGSRLTVL.

This rearrangement joins TRBV1 to TRBJ2-5; whether TRBD2, the table's D call, matches the DNA was not checked. TRBV1 is given as a pseudogene. The CDR3 consists of 16 residues. CDR3 sequence: CTSSHSTSGFQETQYF. The CDR3 region has the DNA TGCACCAGCAGCCATTCGACTAGCGGGTTCCAAGAGACCCAGTACTTC.

The genes are TRBV7-9 and TRBJ2-5; D not certain. Looked up from germline, CDR1 is SEHNR and CDR2 is FQNEAQ (reference sequence). V was trimmed by 5 bases and J by 2 bases, leaving 15 bases between them. The CDR3 consists of 15 residues. The CDR3 loop reads CASSLGDGRQETQYF. CDR3 nucleotide sequence: TGTGCCAGCAGCCTTGGAGACGGCAGACAAGAGACCCAGTACTTC.

The chain recombines TRBV9 with TRBJ2-7, with TRBD2 matching 11 bases. V lost 4 bases to trimming and J lost 5 bases; unmatched junction nucleotides: 5. Germline lookup yields CDR1 SGDLS and CDR2 YYNGEE. The CDR3 has 14 residues. In nucleotides, the CDR3 is TGTGCCAGCAGCCCCACTAGCGGGGGTCACGAGCAGTACTTC. It codes for CASSPTSGGHEQYF.

This clone was detected only once. The chain recombines TRBV28 with TRBJ1-5; no firm D call. CDR1 is MDHEN, CDR2 SYDVKM, per germline. The CDR3 length is 16 residues. V lost 1 base and J 5 bases, leaving 15 bases between the germline ends. The chain's CDR3 is CASSLYRLKADQPQHF. The CDR3 DNA is TGTGCCAGCAGTTTATACCGACTAAAGGCCGATCAGCCCCAGCATTTT. Looking up the rest from reference TRBV28 and TRBJ1-5 gives the full variable domain: DVKVTQSSRYLVKRTGEKVFLECVQDMDHENMFWYRQDPGLGLRLIYFSYDVKMKEKGDIPEGYSVSREKKERFSLILESASTNQTSMYLCASSLYRLKADQPQHFGDGTRLSIL.

This clone has a single count. V gene TRBV30 combines with J gene TRBJ2-5, with 9 bases matching TRBD2. This CDR3 contains 14 residues. Unmatched junction bases numbered 5, after V lost 4 bases and J lost 2 bases. The V gene's germline CDR1 is GTSNPN and CDR2 SVGIG (reference sequence). CDR3: CAWKKAGGQETQYF. CDR3 DNA sequence: TGTGCCTGGAAGAAGGCGGGGGGGCAAGAGACCCAGTACTTC.

The chain recombines TRBV29-1 with TRBJ2-5; 8 bases map to TRBD2. Germline V gene data show CDR1 as SQVTM and CDR2 as ANQGSEA. Unmatched junction bases numbered 14, after V lost 6 bases and J lost 5 bases. CDR3 size: 15 residues. Written as DNA, the CDR3 is TGCAGCGTCGACCCTACTAGCGGACTCTTGGAGACCCAGTACTTC. It encodes CSVDPTSGLLETQYF.

CDR3 amino acids: CATSREGVGSRHF. For the CDR3, the DNA is TGTGCCACCAGCAGAGAAGGGGTGGGCTCTCGCCACTTT. V gene TRBV15 combines with J gene TRBJ1-6, with D possibly being TRBD1 (5 bases). The V gene lost 0 bases and the J gene lost 18 bases, with 15 bases spanning the gap. The CDR3 covers 13 residues. Germline CDR1 reads LNHNV; CDR2 reads YYDKDF (reference sequence).

This chain connects TRBV6-2 or TRBV6-3 to TRBJ2-7, with D possibly matching TRBD1 (5 bases). Germline V gives CDR1 MNHEY, CDR2 SVGEGT. The ends were cut back, 4 bases at V and 3 bases at J, with 16 bases in the middle. The CDR3 loop spans 15 amino acids. The CDR3 sequence is CASSSLKDTFYEQYF. The CDR3 region has the DNA TGTGCCAGCAGTTCCCTAAAGGACACCTTCTACGAGCAGTACTTC.

This chain joins TRBV7-2 and TRBJ1-2, with a possible D match to TRBD1 (6 bases). Looked up from germline, CDR1 is SGHTA and CDR2 is FQGNSA. Trimming removed 2 bases from V and 6 bases from J, with 22 bases in between. CDR3 length: 17 residues. The CDR3 DNA follows: TGTGCCAGCAGCTTAACCCCAACCACAGGGATGACAGATGGCTACACCTTC. This sequence encodes CASSLTPTTGMTDGYTF.

This clone was recorded a few times. Within the sample, other DNA sequences also encode this same CDR3. The V and J genes are TRBV19 and TRBJ2-7, with TRBD2 identical over 8 bases. The CDR3 sequence is 14 residues long. The J segment lost 3 bases and the V segment lost 5 bases, leaving 6 bases of the junction unmatched. Germline CDR1 is LNHDA and CDR2 is SQIVND (reference sequence). The CDR3 sequence: CASSSGGGSYEQYF. In nucleotides, the CDR3 is TGTGCCAGTAGTTCCGGGGGGGGGAGCTACGAGCAGTACTTC. The variable domain in full, with the rest retrieved from reference TRBV19 and TRBJ2-7, is DGGITQSPKYLFRKEGQNVTLSCEQNLNHDAMYWYRQDPGQGLRLIYYSQIVNDFQKGDIAEGYSVSREKKESFPLTVTSAQKNPTAFYLCASSSGGGSYEQYFGPGTRLTVT.

The CDR3 sequence: CASVGLAGKGEQFF. In nucleotides, the CDR3 is TGTGCCAGCGTCGGACTAGCGGGAAAGGGTGAGCAGTTCTTC. This rearrangement joins TRBV2 to TRBJ2-1; 12 bases fit TRBD2. V shed 8 bases and J 9 bases; nucleotides not matched to a gene: 8. The CDR3 totals 14 residues. Germline lookup yields CDR1 SNHLY and CDR2 FYNNEI.

The rearrangement links TRBV19 to TRBJ1-5; 7 positions agree with TRBD1. This CDR3 comprises 15 residues. Looked up from germline, CDR1 is LNHDA and CDR2 is SQIVND (reference sequence). The junction had 9 bases not matched to a gene; V was cut back by 7 bases and J by 3 bases. The CDR3 DNA follows: TGTGCCAGTACCCCAAGGGGGCTCGTCAATCAGCCCCAGCATTTT. Protein sequence: CASTPRGLVNQPQHF. Full variable domain (outside the CDR3, taken from reference TRBV19 and TRBJ1-5): DGGITQSPKYLFRKEGQNVTLSCEQNLNHDAMYWYRQDPGQGLRLIYYSQIVNDFQKGDIAEGYSVSREKKESFPLTVTSAQKNPTAFYLCASTPRGLVNQPQHFGDGTRLSIL.

The CDR3 loop is CAISPTGGGGNTIYF. Here the CDR3 DNA reads TGTGCCATCAGCCCTACAGGGGGCGGTGGAAACACCATATATTTT. The chain has TRBV10-3 and TRBJ1-3; TRBD1 matches at 9 bases. CDR1 is ENHRY and CDR2 is SYGVKD in the germline V gene. The CDR3 length is 15 residues. V dropped 6 bases and J dropped 3; count of bases not matched to a gene: 6.

This chain's CDR3 is CAWSGGTGSYNEQFF. DNA for the CDR3: TGTGCCTGGAGTGGTGGGACAGGGTCCTACAATGAGCAGTTCTTC. The rearrangement links TRBV30 to TRBJ2-1, with 9 bases matching TRBD1. This CDR3 region has 15 residues. Looked up from germline, CDR1 is GTSNPN and CDR2 is SVGIG (reference sequence). V lost 1 base and J lost 1; bases outside the gene matches: 2.

The V and J genes are TRBV18 and TRBJ2-5; the match to TRBD2 covers 7 bases. After removal of 3 bases from V and 1 base from J, the junction contained 2 bases not matched to a gene. From germline, CDR1 is KGHSH and CDR2 LQKENI. The CDR3 is 14 amino acids. This CDR3 is CASSPGLLQETQYF. The DNA for the CDR3 is TGTGCCAGCTCACCGGGACTACTCCAAGAGACCCAGTACTTC.

This clone was seen only once. The chain recombines TRBV7-9 with TRBJ2-5; 9 nucleotides align to TRBD2. This CDR3 has 18 amino acids. Trimming cost V 1 base and J 0 bases; bases outside gene matches: 9. Per the germline V gene, CDR1 is SEHNR and CDR2 is FQNEAQ (reference sequence). The DNA of the CDR3 is TGTGCCAGCAGCTTAGGGCTAGCGGGGCCTTGGTACCAAGAGACCCAGTACTTC. This gives the protein CASSLGLAGPWYQETQYF.

This chain connects TRBV7-6 to TRBJ1-3; D gene unclear. Germline values: CDR1 SGHVS, CDR2 FNYEAQ. V gave up 5 bases and J gave up 0 bases, with 14 bases separating them. The CDR3 is 16 residues long. Here the CDR3 reads CASSPPQRSSGNTIYF. DNA of the CDR3: TGTGCCAGCAGCCCCCCGCAAAGGAGCTCTGGAAACACCATATATTTT.

This chain connects TRBV3-1 (or the pseudogene TRBV3-2) to TRBJ1-6; a possible D gene is TRBD1 (5 bases). The CDR3 runs to 15 residues. CDR1 and CDR2 from the germline V gene are LGHDT and YNNKEL (reference sequence). The germline V and J ends were trimmed by 5 bases and 6 bases, with 14 bases remaining between them. The CDR3 DNA reads TGTGCCAGCAGCATGAACCAGGGAGGTAATTCACCCCTCCACTTT. It encodes CASSMNQGGNSPLHF.

This chain joins TRBV3-1 (or the pseudogene TRBV3-2) and TRBJ2-3, with TRBD2 matching 13 bases. V was clipped by 7 bases and J by 5 bases; unmatched bases: 6. Germline assignment: CDR1 LGHDT and CDR2 YNNKEL (reference sequence). CDR3 length equals 15 residues. CDR3: CASTRTSGSRDTQYF. The CDR3 nucleotides are TGTGCCAGCACCCGGACTAGCGGGAGTAGAGATACGCAGTATTTT.

This chain connects TRBV11-2 to TRBJ2-2; 13 bases align to TRBD2. The germline CDR1 and CDR2 sequences are SGHAT and FQNNGV. With V trimmed by 5 bases and J by 8 bases, 17 bases remained unmatched. The CDR3 is 19 residues long. Written as DNA, the CDR3 is TGTGCCAGCAGCCCGGGGGCCCTACTAGCGGGGGGGATCCCTGGGGAGCTGTTTTTT. Its protein is CASSPGALLAGGIPGELFF. Based on the CDR3 plus reference TRBV11-2 and TRBJ2-2, the full variable domain is EAGVAQSPRYKIIEKRQSVAFWCNPISGHATLYWYQQILGQGPKLLIQFQNNGVVDDSQLPKDRFSAERLKGVDSTLKIQPAKLEDSAVYLCASSPGALLAGGIPGELFFGEGSRLTVL.

The chain employs TRBV7-9 and TRBJ1-4; possibly TRBD1 for D (6 bases). The CDR3 extends over 15 amino acids. CDR1 is SEHNR and CDR2 is FQNEAQ in the germline V gene (reference sequence). Between the trimmed V and J ends, which lost 4 bases and 2 bases, there was a span of 11 bases. This chain's CDR3 is CASSWGHPTNEKLFF. The CDR3, as DNA: TGTGCCAGCAGCTGGGGACATCCGACTAATGAAAAACTGTTTTTT.